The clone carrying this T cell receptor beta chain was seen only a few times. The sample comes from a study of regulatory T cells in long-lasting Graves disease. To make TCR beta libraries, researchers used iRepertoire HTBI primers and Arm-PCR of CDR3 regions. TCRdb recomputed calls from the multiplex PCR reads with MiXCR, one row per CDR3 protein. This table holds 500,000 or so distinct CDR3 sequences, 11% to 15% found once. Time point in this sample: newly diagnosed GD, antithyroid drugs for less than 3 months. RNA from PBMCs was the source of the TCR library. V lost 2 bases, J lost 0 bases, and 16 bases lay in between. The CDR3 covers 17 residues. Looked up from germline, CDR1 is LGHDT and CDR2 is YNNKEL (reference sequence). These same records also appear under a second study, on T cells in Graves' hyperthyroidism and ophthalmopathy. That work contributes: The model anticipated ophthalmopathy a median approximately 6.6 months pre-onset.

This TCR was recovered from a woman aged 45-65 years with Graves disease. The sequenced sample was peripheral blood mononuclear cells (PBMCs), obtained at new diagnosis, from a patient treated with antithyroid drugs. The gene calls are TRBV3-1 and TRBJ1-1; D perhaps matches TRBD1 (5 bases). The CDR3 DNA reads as TGTGCCAGCAGCCAAATTGCCCCCCGACAGTTGAACACTGAAGCTTTCTTT. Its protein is CASSQIAPRQLNTEAFF.